This T cell receptor beta chain was retrieved from a study of cytomegalovirus exposure and HLA in healthy donors (dated by TCRdb to 2015 to 2018). Broadly, across the study: An earlier analysis of 587 of the donors reported 276 Gb of sequence data and approximately 120 million unique TCR beta sequences obtained from roughly 180 million T cells. About 310 gigabases of sequencing data and roughly 90 million unique TCR sequences were included in an early release covering roughly 700 HLA-typed donors. The genetic ancestry cluster associated with self-reported Caucasian donors included 70% to 85% of the 300 to 450 genotyped donors. The aim of the study was to test whether cataloging public T cell receptors could identify signatures of past pathogen exposure. Using immunosequencing, the study profiled T cell repertoires from approximately 700 subjects and related those repertoires to cytomegalovirus serostatus. In addition to the first cohort of 666 subjects, a separate validation cohort of 120 different subjects was used. The study combined high-throughput TCR immunosequencing, statistical association of individual TCRs with disease status, and machine learning to predict cytomegalovirus infection status. To study patterns of TCR occurrence, a later analysis re-analyzed previously published TCR beta repertoires from 550 to 800 donors and added high-resolution HLA genotyping. In the later analysis, no new phenotypic data were used to find candidate immune exposures; instead, reliance was placed on TCR beta sequences and their occurrence across donors. An earlier analysis of approximately 500 of the donors applied high-throughput TCR beta sequencing to assess whether each TCR beta V gene segment acted as functional or pseudogenic. Alongside the repertoire data, information on donor age, sex, ethnicity and CMV serostatus was compiled. A later genetic analysis took genome-wide SNP genotypes for about 65% of the 666 donors and used that subset as a discovery cohort. Every repertoire in the discovery cohort had been generated on one and the same sequencing platform. HLA typing included class I and class II loci at four-digit resolution. The number of typed donors differed by locus: roughly 620-640 for A, B, C, DRB1 and DQB1; approximately 540 for DQA1; 606 for DPA1; and roughly 470 for DPB1. A few DR-DQ haplotypes were treated as single units for association and clustering because of strong linkage in the cohort. Among roughly 400 genotyped donors of the cohort, an average of roughly 230,000 unique TCR beta nucleotide sequences was sequenced per donor, of which about 18% were non-productive.

CDR1 and CDR2 (MNHNS, SASEGT) derive from the germline V gene. V and J are truncated by 7 bases and 2 bases respectively, leaving an intervening sequence of 14 bases. The CDR3 covers 15 residues, taking in both the cysteine and the phenylalanine. The retained sequence is limited to the CDR3, 45 bases, with the frame set at the first base. The cohort was made up of 650 to 700 healthy bone marrow donors. At the time of sampling, every cohort member was nominally healthy, though immune exposures that went unrecorded were likely present. The donor was CMV seronegative and was included in the group of hundreds of seronegative cohort members. Every donor gave a peripheral blood sample, and the peripheral blood mononuclear cells from that sample were used for TCR beta sequencing. Genomic DNA was extracted from the blood cell samples with the Qiagen DNeasy Blood Extraction Kit. Library generation was performed with the immunoSEQ multiplex PCR assay. For the multiplex PCR, a mixture combining 60 forward primers for TCR Vbeta segments and 13 reverse primers for TCR Jbeta segments was used. A multiplex PCR assay on genomic DNA amplified the CDR3 region of rearranged TCR beta genes. Amplified TCR beta libraries were sequenced as 87-base-pair reads on the Illumina HiSeq System. The paper's processing steps were these. In a later analysis, 70 million to 95 million unique TCR beta chains were counted across the 500 to 700 repertoires, and roughly 11 million of these chains were shared by at least two donors. Raw reads were error-corrected and collapsed into unique sequences by a nearest-neighbor algorithm in which closely related sequences were merged to remove PCR and sequencing errors. To assign V, D and J gene segments, CDR3 sequences were aligned to IMGT reference sequences. For a sequence to be retained, at least a six-nucleotide match to both a V gene segment and a J gene segment was required. Rearrangements were classified as productive when the CDR3 lacked stop codons and remained in frame with V and J, and all other rearrangements were classified as non-productive. Following IMGT convention, CDR3 was defined as the stretch from the second conserved V-encoded cysteine to the conserved J-encoded phenylalanine. The earlier analysis of 500 to 600 of the donors excluded sequences that lacked an unambiguous match to a single V gene segment. An earlier analysis of a few hundred of the donors classified V segments as functional when productive rearrangements were above 56.7% and as segregating when the standard deviation between donors was above 5%. A statistical classification framework was built for diagnosing cytomegalovirus status from the catalog of TCR beta chain sequences. V and J gene assignment, in a later analysis, came from comparing TCR nucleotide sequences with IMGT/GENE-DB human TR gene sequences. The TCRdist pipeline was used in a later analysis to assign CDR3 sequences and most-parsimonious VDJ recombination scenarios. In a later analysis, each TCR beta chain was defined by its CDR3 amino acid sequence together with its V-gene family, and reads without a unique V-gene family were excluded. As a way to deal with suspected cross-contamination and a sequencing artifact, a later analysis dropped 500 to 700 nucleotide sequences that were highly shared and had low generation probability. A later analysis calculated a clonal expansion index for each public chain from normalized within-repertoire ranks of inferred template counts. In a later analysis, generation probabilities were computed using a VDJ recombination model fitted to out-of-frame rearrangements, and the results were checked against IGoR. In a later analysis, hypergeometric tests were used to score TCR-TCR, TCR-HLA and TCR-CMV co-occurrence, with a repertoire-size bias correction applied to TCR pairs. A later analysis estimated false discovery rates by permuting HLA or CMV assignments 20 times. A later analysis grouped co-occurring TCRs with DBSCAN, adding TCRdist sequence similarity when clustering within HLA-allele-positive subsets. Co-occurrence clustering excluded repertoires with fewer than 30,000 or more than 120,000 public chains, plus five with anomalous nucleotide sharing. TCRdb's version of the immuneACCESS table is confined to in-frame rearrangements and falls short of the full clone set. An unresolved V gene accounts for under half of the shortfall where checked; the remainder is of unknown origin. V and J calls and clone size come straight from that table; D and trimming were deduced from the DNA. The sample data list under 130,000 clones, and around 74% of these were observed just once. Around 1.3% of the sample lies in the top ten.

Points on this clone: Its specific antigen is unknown. No quality values exist for individual bases; no much larger clone is one base distant.

Points the paper makes about the study in general: A later genetic analysis associated a missense DCLRE1C variant with V-gene and J-gene trimming of TCR beta chains, and an independent cohort replicated the association. Across donors, most TCR sequences were observed very rarely, whereas some public TCRs were present in many individuals. A few of the identified cytomegalovirus-associated TCR beta chains were confirmed in vitro to be specific for cytomegalovirus antigens. The study listed 150 to 200 TCR beta chains as associated with cytomegalovirus. When HLA alleles, especially DR and DQ, strongly co-occurred, attributing TCR associations to individual alleles was difficult. Presence/absence analyses assumed roughly uniform sequencing depth across donors, an assumption that may not hold. Compared with equally common non-associated chains, HLA-associated TCR beta chains in a later analysis were more clonally expanded and had lower generation probabilities. In a later analysis, several top co-occurrence clusters were reported to appear linked to parvovirus B19, influenza, CMV and Epstein-Barr virus. An earlier analysis of approximately 500 of the donors showed that most TCR beta V segments appeared in productive rearrangements either about 87% or about 30% of the time, which broadly matched IMGT annotations. A later analysis found that most CMV-associated TCR beta chains appeared HLA-restricted, with HLA associations seemingly driven largely by CMV exposure. Some 15 rarely observed V segments, including chromosome 9 orphons, were excluded from the earlier analysis of a few hundred of the donors because counts were too low. Correlated functional status among segregating V segments might be attributable to linkage disequilibrium, but an unknown experimental factor could not be ruled out. In both the original and validation cohorts, the classifier was reported to diagnose cytomegalovirus status with high specificity and sensitivity. A cluster of highly shared sequence variants was judged likely to represent a technical artifact of the sequencing pipeline. The only immune exposure information available for the cohort was CMV serostatus. This cohort had only TCR beta chains sequenced, and the lack of alpha or paired-chain data limited which features could be detected. A further reported finding was that TCR beta sequences accurately predicted the HLA-A and HLA-B alleles for most subjects in the first cohort. In a later analysis, the rate of TCR association differed among HLA loci, with DRB1 alleles having the most associated TCRs and HLA-C alleles having the fewest. According to the authors, the approach could potentially be generalized to other disease states and immunological phenotypes. In a later genetic analysis, fewer N-insertions in productive TCRs were reported among donors in an Asian-associated ancestry cluster than the roughly 640-donor mean. Because HLA typing was unavailable for some donors at each locus, only the typed subset was used in association tests. A later analysis associated approximately 17,000 TCR beta sequences with specific HLA alleles at a false discovery rate of 0.05. Some IMGT-functional V segments, including TRBV6-2 and TRBV6-3, could not be told apart with the 87-base-pair reads, so those segments were excluded.

This clonotype was sampled from a man between 40 and 49 years old in good health and CMV-seronegative. This sequence uses TRBV6-1 and TRBJ2-2; the D region possibly corresponds to TRBD1 (6 bases align). Sequenced material: PBMCs. The DNA is TGTGCCAGCAACGAGGCAGGGGCTAACACCGGGGAGCTGTTTTTT. It translates as CASNEAGANTGELFF.